This T cell receptor (beta chain) was sequenced during a study of cytomegalovirus exposure and HLA in healthy donors. The study's findings and limits: Among TCR sequences, most were rare, though some public TCRs appeared in many donors. The classifier reportedly diagnosed cytomegalovirus status with high sensitivity and specificity. Reportedly, a later analysis found an Asian-associated ancestry cluster had fewer N-insertions than the approximately 670-donor mean.

On this clone itself: Antigen specificity is unknown.

Researchers ran the PCR with 60 Vbeta and 13 Jbeta primers. Clones were sequenced by immunoSEQ multiplex PCR, and TCRdb holds only the in-frame ones, with some missing. The repertoire table contains about 200,000 clones. The sequencing sample was made of PBMCs. The clonotype originates from a woman in her thirties in good health and CMV-seropositive.

CDR3: CSANRQYGYTF. CDR3 DNA sequence: TGCAGTGCTAATAGACAGTATGGCTACACCTTC. V and J are TRBV20-1 and TRBJ1-2, with D perhaps matching TRBD1 (5 bases). CDR1 and CDR2 from the germline V gene are DFQATT and SNEGSKA (reference sequence). V was trimmed by 4 bases and J by 5 bases, leaving 8 bases between them. This CDR3 is built from 11 residues.